This T cell receptor (beta chain) was documented in a study of glioma-infiltrating T cells. The CDR3 runs to 15 residues. The V segment lost 6 bases and the J segment 4 bases; nucleotides outside the gene matches: 8. Amplification of TCR alpha and beta CDR3 regions from RNA used iRepertoire nested multiplex PCR. MiXCR, run by TCRdb on the multiplex PCR reads, gives a single entry per CDR3 protein. The sample holds 20,000 to 25,000 distinct CDR3 sequences; 20% to 25% are singletons and the top ten take approximately 14%. The sequence came from a human donor with low-grade glioma or glioblastoma, undergoing nonglioma brain surgery, or in good health (not recorded which). The sample consisted of glioma tissue, nonneoplastic brain tissue, or PBMCs (not recorded which). This sequence joins TRBV12-3 or TRBV12-4 and TRBJ2-2, with 7 positions matching TRBD1. Here the CDR3 reads CASRYGTAITGELFF. The CDR3 DNA follows: TGTGCCAGCAGGTACGGGACAGCGATCACCGGGGAGCTGTTTTTT.